This T cell receptor beta chain originates from a study of graft-versus-host responses after intestinal transplantation. Study-wide findings and caveats: Some GvH clones were seen earlier in gut or blood, suggesting intestinal origin. The highest levels of circulating GvH clones went along with early declines in HvG clones after transplant.

Comments on this clone: Its antigen is unidentified.

This table comes from immunoSEQ multiplex PCR, and its TCRdb copy is limited to in-frame clones, with some not included. The table has tens of thousands of clones, approximately 94% seen once. The length of the CDR3 is 16 residues. Germline CDR1 ENHRY, CDR2 SYGVKD. V lost 10 bases and J lost 1; bases outside the gene matches: 16. The chain uses TRBV10-3 and TRBJ2-7, with 7 positions matching TRBD2. The source of this sequence is a human donor who received an intestinal transplant. Sequenced material: unstimulated CD8+ T cells sorted from spleen or lymph node cells, taken before intestinal transplant. CDR3 sequence reads: CATRGVLADPSYEQYF. Written as DNA, the CDR3 is TGTGCCACACGGGGGGTCTTAGCGGATCCTTCCTACGAGCAGTACTTC.